The following is a T cell receptor beta chain sequence with its context. The entry originates in a study of blood T cell repertoires in COVID-19. Study overall: The samples span acute and convalescent COVID-19 from the United States, Italy and Spain. PBMCs, B-cell-depleted T cells, or T cells provided the cDNA or gDNA that made up the material.

Original processing notes: Using reference gene primer amplification, nucleated cell counts were estimated. Data came from immunoSEQ multiplex PCR; TCRdb stores just in-frame clones and leaves some out. V, J and clone size were drawn from that table, and D and trimming were deduced from the DNA. The repertoire holds about 120,000 clones, approximately 87% seen once, with 25% to 30% in the top ten. Germline V gene data show CDR1 as ENHRY and CDR2 as SYGVKD. There are 16 residues in the CDR3. V trimming: 2 bases; J trimming: 2 bases; junction bases outside the gene matches: 5. Input material: peripheral blood. The receptor's source is a woman aged 70 to 79 with acute or convalescent COVID-19. V is TRBV10-3 and J is TRBJ2-2, with 7 positions matching TRBD1. In DNA form, the CDR3 reads TGTGCCATCAGTGAGAAGGGACAGCTAAACACCGGGGAGCTGTTTTTT. The encoded protein is CAISEKGQLNTGELFF.